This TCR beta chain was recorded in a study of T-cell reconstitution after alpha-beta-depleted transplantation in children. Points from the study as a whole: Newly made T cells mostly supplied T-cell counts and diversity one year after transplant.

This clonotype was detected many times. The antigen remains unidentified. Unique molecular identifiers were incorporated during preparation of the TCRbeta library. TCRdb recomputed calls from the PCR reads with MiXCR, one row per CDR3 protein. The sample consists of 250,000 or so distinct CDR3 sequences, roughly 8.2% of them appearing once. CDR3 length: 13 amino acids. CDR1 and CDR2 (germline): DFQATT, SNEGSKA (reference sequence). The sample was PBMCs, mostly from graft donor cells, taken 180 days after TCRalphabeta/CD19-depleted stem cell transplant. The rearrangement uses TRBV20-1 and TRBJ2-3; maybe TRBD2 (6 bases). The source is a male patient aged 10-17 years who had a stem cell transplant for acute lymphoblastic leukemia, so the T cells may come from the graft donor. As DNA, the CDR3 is TGCAGCGGTGCCCTGGGCGGGGCAGATACGCAGTATTTT. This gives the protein CSGALGGADTQYF.